This T cell receptor beta chain was sequenced for a study of healthy donors' naive CD4 and CD8 T cells. In the study overall: Three donor age groups were sampled: 20-25, 40-50 and 60-70 years; half female.

Sorting defined naive CD4+ as CD4+CD8-CD45RO-CD45RA+ and naive CD8+ as CD8+CD4-CD45RA+CD27bright. As regards this clonotype: Its antigen remains unknown.

Each TCR library used roughly 0.45 ug of total RNA and a linear amplification protocol. Original handling: From roughly 5 healthy donors, fewer than 85,000 rearranged TCR alpha transcripts were sequenced. TCRdb itself ran the reads through MiXCR, one entry per CDR3 protein. These V and J calls derive from TCRdb rather than the authors' analysis. Here the sample spans 150,000 to 200,000 distinct CDR3 sequences, about 76% being singletons. Study results and limitations: Positive CDR3 charge linked to CD4+ cells, negative to CD8+ cells.

This clonotype was sampled from a pool of human donors in good health; the sample pools cells from several healthy donors. Input material: naive CD4+ and CD8+ T cells sorted from blood, pooled from several donors.

This CDR3 reads CASSLYPRGLSYEQYF. The CDR3 region has the DNA TGTGCCAGCAGCTTATATCCCCGAGGGCTCTCCTACGAGCAGTACTTC. V gene TRBV7-2 combines with J gene TRBJ2-7; D may be TRBD2 (5 bases). With 2 bases removed from V and 0 bases from J, the gap between germline ends came to 14 bases. CDR1 SGHTA and CDR2 FQGNSA come from the germline V gene. There are 16 residues in the CDR3. Based on the CDR3 plus reference TRBV7-2 and TRBJ2-7, the full variable domain is GAGVSQSPSNKVTEKGKDVELRCDPISGHTALYWYRQSLGQGLEFLIYFQGNSAPDKSGLPSDRFSAERTGGSVSTLTIQRTQQEDSAVYLCASSLYPRGLSYEQYFGPGTRLTVT.